Presented here are 23 T cell receptor beta chains from one specimen sequenced in a study of blood T cell repertoires in COVID-19. Profiling relied on immunoSEQ multiplex PCR, and the TCRdb table lists in-frame clones only, not all of them. Of about 300,000 clones in the sample, around 87% were seen once. The sample consisted of peripheral blood. The receptors come from a man in his 70s with acute or convalescent COVID-19.

J is TRBJ2-6 and V is TRBV10-3, with 8 bases matching TRBD1. This CDR3 is built from 17 residues. Per the germline V gene, CDR1 is ENHRY and CDR2 is SYGVKD. Losses at the gene ends were 2 bases for V and 0 bases for J; bases not matched to a gene: 3. CDR3 loop: CAISEDRGSSGANVLTF. The CDR3 DNA sequence: TGTGCCATCAGTGAGGACAGGGGCAGCTCTGGGGCCAACGTCCTGACTTTC.

The sample holds one count of this clone. The chain links TRBV11-2 to TRBJ2-1; 10 nucleotides match TRBD1. Unmatched junction bases numbered 4, after V lost 6 bases and J lost 2 bases. Germline values: CDR1 SGHAT, CDR2 FQNNGV. The CDR3 is 15 residues long. The CDR3 nucleotides are TGTGCCAGCAGTCGTGACAGGGGGCCCTACAATGAGCAGTTCTTC. Translation gives CASSRDRGPYNEQFF.

This chain connects TRBV18 to TRBJ1-4; TRBD1 is a possible D gene (5 bases). V was clipped by 3 bases and J by 6 bases, with 8 bases between them. Per the germline V gene, CDR1 is KGHSH and CDR2 is LQKENI. This CDR3 has 13 residues. DNA of the CDR3: TGTGCCAGCTCACCGGGCAGGGATGAAAAACTGTTTTTT. This translates into CASSPGRDEKLFF.

The chain couples TRBV13 to TRBJ2-7; 8 nucleotides match TRBD2. The germline gives CDR1 PRHDT, CDR2 FYEKMQ (reference sequence). This CDR3 is 14 amino acids long. V shed 2 bases and J 2 bases; nucleotides not matched to a gene: 2. The CDR3 nucleotides are TGTGCCAGCAGCTTACGGGGGGGAACCTACGAGCAGTACTTC. Protein sequence: CASSLRGGTYEQYF. Looking up the rest from reference TRBV13 and TRBJ2-7 gives the full variable domain: AAGVIQSPRHLIKEKRETATLKCYPIPRHDTVYWYQQGPGQDPQFLISFYEKMQSDKGSIPDRFSAQQFSDYHSELNMSSLELGDSALYFCASSLRGGTYEQYFGPGTRLTVT.

CDR3 nucleotide sequence: TGTGCCAGCAGTTACGACAGGTCCGCCACTGAAGCTTTCTTT. It specifies CASSYDRSATEAFF. The J gene is TRBJ1-1, the V gene TRBV6-5; D perhaps matches TRBD1 (6 bases). Germline CDR1 MNHEY, CDR2 SVGAGI. CDR3 size: 14 residues. V shed 2 bases and J shed 4 bases, with 11 bases lying between them.

CDR3 nucleotides: TGCGCCAGCGGCTCCCTAAGGGGGACAGACGGAAACACCATATATTTT. It translates to CASGSLRGTDGNTIYF. V usage is TRBV10-2 and J usage is TRBJ1-3, with 7 bases lining up with TRBD1. From germline, CDR1 is WSHSY and CDR2 SAAADI. V trimming: 8 bases; J trimming: 4 bases; junction bases outside the gene matches: 14. This CDR3 has 16 residues.

The genes are TRBV30 and TRBJ1-4; tentatively, D is TRBD1 (5 bases). The V end lost 0 bases, the J end lost 5 bases, and 7 bases lay between the germline ends. The V gene's germline CDR1 is GTSNPN and CDR2 SVGIG (reference sequence). The CDR3 is 13 residues long. CDR3 sequence: CAWSVGANEKLFF. CDR3 bases: TGTGCCTGGAGTGTAGGGGCGAATGAAAAACTGTTTTTT.

This CDR3 reads CATSDSGGNTIYF. The CDR3 nucleotides are TGTGCCACCAGTGACTCGGGGGGAAACACCATATATTTT. J is TRBJ1-3 and V is TRBV24-1; no clear D. Per germline, CDR1 KGHDR and CDR2 SFDVKD. The CDR3 loop spans 13 amino acids. V was trimmed by 4 bases and J by 4 bases, leaving 7 bases between them.

The rearrangement links TRBV7-8 to TRBJ1-5; 8 bases match TRBD1. J gave up 5 bases and V 2 bases, and 2 bases lay outside the gene matches. The CDR3 extends over 14 amino acids. Germline-derived CDR1 and CDR2 are SGHVS and FQNEAQ. The CDR3 here is CASSLQGAYQPQHF. CDR3 nucleotides: TGTGCCAGCAGCTTACAGGGGGCATATCAGCCCCAGCATTTT.

This chain links TRBV19 with TRBJ1-1; maybe TRBD1 (6 bases). Between the trimmed V and J ends, which lost 6 bases and 1 base, there was a span of 12 bases. This CDR3 has 14 residues. The germline V gene encodes CDR1 LNHDA and CDR2 SQIVND (reference sequence). The CDR3 reads CASSDGQTNTEAFF. DNA of the CDR3: TGTGCCAGTAGCGATGGACAGACGAACACTGAAGCTTTCTTT.

The rearrangement links TRBV28 to TRBJ2-2; 8 bases fit TRBD1. Germline V CDR1 and CDR2: MDHEN, SYDVKM. The CDR3 is made up of 15 amino acids. CDR3 residues: CAGKQGETNTGELFF. As DNA, the CDR3 is TGTGCGGGGAAACAGGGGGAAACGAACACCGGGGAGCTGTTTTTT.

This clone showed up just once. The chain links TRBV15 to TRBJ2-3, with a weak D call TRBD2 (7 bases). Between the trimmed V and J ends, which lost 3 bases and 4 bases, there was a span of 17 bases. CDR1 and CDR2 from the germline V gene are LNHNV and YYDKDF (reference sequence). The CDR3 is 16 residues long. The DNA for the CDR3 is TGTGCCACCAGCAGCAGACAAGGGGGGGTTGCAGATACGCAGTATTTT. Its translation: CATSSRQGGVADTQYF.

The chain employs TRBV19 and TRBJ2-3; 13 nucleotides agree with TRBD2. Trimming cost V 5 bases and J 0 bases; bases outside gene matches: 8. The CDR3 has 18 amino acids. In germline, CDR1 is LNHDA, CDR2 SQIVND (reference sequence). The CDR3 is CASSEGLAGPLSTDTQYF. DNA of the CDR3: TGTGCCAGTAGTGAGGGACTAGCGGGGCCCCTTAGCACAGATACGCAGTATTTT.

J is TRBJ1-6 and V is TRBV19; D ambiguous. CDR1 LNHDA and CDR2 SQIVND come from the germline V gene (reference sequence). CDR3 length equals 13 residues. V dropped 8 bases and J dropped 7 bases, with 12 bases sitting between them. For the CDR3, the DNA is TGTGCCAGTCGGGGTGGGTACAATTCACCCCTCCACTTT. Its translation: CASRGGYNSPLHF.

The gene calls are TRBV5-1 and TRBJ2-7; D perhaps matches TRBD2 (6 bases). Trimming pared 2 bases from V and 7 bases from J, leaving 19 bases between. Germline CDR1 reads SGHRS; CDR2 reads YFSETQ. This CDR3 region has 15 residues. DNA of the CDR3: TGCGCCAGCAGCTTTAACGGGGACTCTATTGAGGAGCAGTACTTC. This encodes CASSFNGDSIEEQYF.

V gene TRBV29-1 combines with J gene TRBJ1-3; D gene ambiguous. V was cut by 4 bases and J by 0 bases, with 7 bases left in between. Germline loops: CDR1 SQVTM, CDR2 ANQGSEA. This CDR3 comprises 13 residues. The CDR3 here is CSVVANSGNTIYF. CDR3 DNA sequence: TGCAGCGTTGTAGCAAACTCTGGAAACACCATATATTTT.

V and J are TRBV2 and TRBJ2-7, with TRBD1 as a possible D gene (5 bases). The V end lost 5 bases, the J end lost 5 bases, and 10 bases lay between the germline ends. Germline V gene data show CDR1 as SNHLY and CDR2 as FYNNEI. CDR3 size: 12 residues. The CDR3 is CASSSGSHEQYF. The CDR3 coding sequence is TGTGCCAGCAGTTCAGGGTCCCACGAGCAGTACTTC.

This rearrangement joins TRBV10-3 to TRBJ2-7; 9 bases align to TRBD1. This CDR3 spans 12 amino acids. Per germline, CDR1 ENHRY and CDR2 SYGVKD. With V trimmed by 7 bases and J by 5 bases, 3 bases remained unmatched. CDR3 sequence (DNA): TGTGCCATCACCGGACAGGGGAACGAGCAGTACTTC. Translating gives CAITGQGNEQYF.

V gene TRBV21-1 combines with J gene TRBJ2-1; the listed D gene, TRBD1, was not tested against the DNA. TRBV21-1 is labeled a pseudogene. There are 19 residues in the CDR3. The CDR3 is CASSKGGGYPGQVYNEQFF. In nucleotides, the CDR3 is TGTGCCAGCAGCAAAGGGGGGGGTTACCCGGGACAGGTCTACAATGAGCAGTTCTTC.

Only a few counts were recorded for this clone. This chain joins TRBV28 and TRBJ2-1; 9 nucleotides line up with TRBD2. The ends lost 3 bases at V and 6 bases at J; junction bases unmatched: 6. CDR1 is MDHEN, CDR2 SYDVKM, per germline. There are 15 residues in the CDR3. The CDR3 loop is CASSLREGRSNEQFF. CDR3 sequence (DNA): TGTGCCAGCAGTTTGCGGGAGGGTAGGTCCAATGAGCAGTTCTTC.

The chain joins TRBV12-5 to TRBJ1-1; D gene unclear. CDR3 length: 16 residues. Trimming shortened V by 1 base and J by 1 base, and 13 bases separated the two germline ends. The germline gives CDR1 LGHNT, CDR2 FRNRAP. CDR3 amino acids: CASGLGVIRQNTEAFF. CDR3 bases: TGTGCTAGTGGTTTGGGGGTTATACGACAGAACACTGAAGCTTTCTTT. The whole variable domain, filled in from reference TRBV12-5 and TRBJ1-1, reads DARVTQTPRHKVTEMGQEVTMRCQPILGHNTVFWYRQTMMQGLELLAYFRNRAPLDDSGMPKDRFSAEMPDATLATLKIQPSEPRDSAVYFCASGLGVIRQNTEAFFGQGTRLTVV.

The V gene is TRBV5-4, the J gene TRBJ2-3; D not resolved. Looked up from germline, CDR1 is SGHNT and CDR2 is YYREEE (reference sequence). The CDR3 extends over 11 amino acids. V lost 2 bases and J 5 bases, leaving 3 bases between the germline ends. In nucleotides, the CDR3 is TGTGCCAGCAGCTTCGTAGATACGCAGTATTTT. Its translation: CASSFVDTQYF.

CDR3 protein: CASSYSRVKAYTF. Written as DNA, the CDR3 is TGTGCCAGCAGTTACTCCAGGGTTAAGGCCTACACCTTC. V usage is TRBV6-5 and J usage is TRBJ1-2; tentatively, D is TRBD1 (5 bases). The germline V and J ends were trimmed by 0 bases and 10 bases, with 12 bases remaining between them. This CDR3 has 13 residues. Germline CDR1 MNHEY, CDR2 SVGAGI.